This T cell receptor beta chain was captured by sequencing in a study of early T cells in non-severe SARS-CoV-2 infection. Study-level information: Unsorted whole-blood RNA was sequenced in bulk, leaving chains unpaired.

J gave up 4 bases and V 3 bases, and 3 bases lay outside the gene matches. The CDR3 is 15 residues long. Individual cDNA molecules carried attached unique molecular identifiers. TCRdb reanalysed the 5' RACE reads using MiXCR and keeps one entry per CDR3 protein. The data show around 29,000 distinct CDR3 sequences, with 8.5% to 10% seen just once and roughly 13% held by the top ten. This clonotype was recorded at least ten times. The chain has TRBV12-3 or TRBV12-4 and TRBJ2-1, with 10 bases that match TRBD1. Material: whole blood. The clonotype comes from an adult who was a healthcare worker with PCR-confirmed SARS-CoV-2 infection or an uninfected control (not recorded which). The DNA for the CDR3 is TGTGCCAGCAGTTTCTGGGGACAGGGGTACAATGAGCAGTTCTTC. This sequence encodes CASSFWGQGYNEQFF.